This T cell receptor beta chain was obtained from a study of blood T cell repertoires in COVID-19. Study summary: Samples of COVID-19 (acute and convalescent) were obtained from the United States, Italy and Spain. PBMCs, B-cell-depleted T cells, or T cells were the source of the cDNA or gDNA that made up the material.

Between the trimmed V and J ends, which lost 4 bases and 2 bases, there was a span of 13 bases. Germline assignment: CDR1 MNHEY and CDR2 SVGAGI. The length of the CDR3 is 15 residues. Original methodology: Reference gene primer amplification gave nucleated cell count estimates. The method was immunoSEQ multiplex PCR; TCRdb's version includes in-frame clones alone and lacks a portion of them. V and J calls plus clone size are reproduced from that table; the DNA served to infer D and trimming. This sample has about 340,000 clones, with around nine tenths found just once. Sample: peripheral blood. The clonotype comes from a young woman who had recovered from COVID-19. This chain joins TRBV6-5 and TRBJ2-3; tentatively, D is TRBD1 (6 bases). The CDR3 sequence is CASSSTWTVTDTQYF. The DNA for the CDR3 is TGTGCCAGCAGTTCAACATGGACAGTCACAGATACGCAGTATTTT.